Below are 17 T cell receptor beta chains sequenced from a single sample in a study of a mutant IDH1 vaccine in newly diagnosed glioma. Time point denoted: week 47, end of study. Each dose delivered 300 ug of mutant IDH1 20-mer peptide subcutaneously with imiquimod. TCRdb's table, derived via immunoSEQ multiplex PCR, lists solely in-frame clones and lacks some. The sample shows just over 60,000 clones, around four fifths of them seen only once. These TCRs are of unknown antigen specificity. The sample consisted of PBMCs, taken from a glioma patient whose treatment included an IDH1 peptide vaccine. Receptor source: a man younger than 40 with glioma.

This rearrangement joins TRBV6-5 to TRBJ2-5; TRBD2 agrees at 10 bases. The CDR3 loop spans 16 amino acids. CDR1 is MNHEY, CDR2 SVGAGI, per germline. The V and J ends lost 0 bases and 0 bases, in that order; junction bases with no gene match: 1. The CDR3 spells CASSYSTSGYQETQYF. In nucleotides, the CDR3 is TGTGCCAGCAGTTACTCGACTAGCGGGTACCAAGAGACCCAGTACTTC.

The chain carries TRBV5-1 and TRBJ2-2, with D perhaps being TRBD1 or TRBD2 (5 bases each). CDR1 SGHRS and CDR2 YFSETQ come from the germline V gene. With 3 bases removed from V and 1 base from J, the gap between germline ends came to 13 bases. The CDR3 totals 16 residues. CDR3 sequence (DNA): TGCGCCAGCAGCTCTGGGACGGACGAGAACACCGGGGAGCTGTTTTTT. Amino acid sequence: CASSSGTDENTGELFF.

The chain combines TRBV18 with TRBJ1-4; no reliable D call. The ends were cut back, 0 bases at V and 0 bases at J, with 11 bases in the middle. Germline values: CDR1 KGHSH, CDR2 LQKENI. This CDR3 comprises 17 residues. CDR3 residues: CASSPPDRAATNEKLFF. CDR3 DNA sequence: TGTGCCAGCTCACCACCAGATAGGGCTGCAACTAATGAAAAACTGTTTTTT.

The rearrangement joins TRBV7-6 to TRBJ2-5; D not resolved. V was trimmed by 2 bases and J by 4 bases, leaving 8 bases between them. The CDR3 length is 13 residues. CDR1 is SGHVS, CDR2 FNYEAQ, per germline. CDR3 bases: TGTGCCAGCAGCTTAAGAACCCCAGAGACCCAGTACTTC. Amino acid sequence: CASSLRTPETQYF. The complete variable domain, with remaining parts taken from reference TRBV7-6 and TRBJ2-5, reads GAGVSQSPRYKVTKRGQDVALRCDPISGHVSLYWYRQALGQGPEFLTYFNYEAQQDKSGLPNDRFSAERPEGSISTLTIQRTEQRDSAMYRCASSLRTPETQYFGPGTRLLVL.

This rearrangement joins TRBV12-5 to TRBJ1-3, with D hard to call. This CDR3 spans 16 amino acids. Germline-derived CDR1 and CDR2 are LGHNT and FRNRAP. V lost 7 bases and J lost 4, with 20 bases in between. The CDR3 spells CASARGDPPEGNTIYF. CDR3 coding DNA: TGTGCTAGTGCACGAGGCGACCCCCCGGAAGGAAACACCATATATTTT. Filled out from reference TRBV12-5 and TRBJ1-3, the complete variable domain reads DARVTQTPRHKVTEMGQEVTMRCQPILGHNTVFWYRQTMMQGLELLAYFRNRAPLDDSGMPKDRFSAEMPDATLATLKIQPSEPRDSAVYFCASARGDPPEGNTIYFGEGSWLTVV.

V gene TRBV5-1 combines with J gene TRBJ2-1; the match to TRBD2 covers 10 bases. Germline CDR1 SGHRS, CDR2 YFSETQ. Unmatched junction bases numbered 9, after V lost 1 base and J lost 2 bases. The CDR3 has 18 residues. CDR3 protein: CASSLPYMSGGAYNEQFF. The CDR3 DNA follows: TGCGCCAGCAGCTTGCCCTATATGAGCGGGGGGGCCTACAATGAGCAGTTCTTC.

This chain uses TRBV15 with TRBJ1-2; D perhaps matches TRBD1 (5 bases). Trimming removed 0 bases at V and 4 bases at J, with 12 bases between. The germline CDR1 and CDR2 sequences are LNHNV and YYDKDF (reference sequence). The CDR3 runs to 15 residues. The CDR3 sequence: CATSRDNPGSYGYTF. CDR3 in DNA: TGTGCCACCAGCAGAGATAACCCAGGGTCCTATGGCTACACCTTC. Combining the CDR3 with reference TRBV15 and TRBJ1-2 gives the whole variable domain DAMVIQNPRYQVTQFGKPVTLSCSQTLNHNVMYWYQQKSSQAPKLLFHYYDKDFNNEADTPDNFQSRRPNTSFCFLDIRSPGLGDTAMYLCATSRDNPGSYGYTFGSGTRLTVV.

The rearrangement joins TRBV5-1 to TRBJ1-1; D unresolved. Germline loops: CDR1 SGHRS, CDR2 YFSETQ. The V end was cut by 0 bases, the J end by 0 bases, with 12 bases between. CDR3 length: 16 amino acids. Written as DNA, the CDR3 is TGCGCCAGCAGCTTGGATTCGGTAGCTATGAACACTGAAGCTTTCTTT. Residues: CASSLDSVAMNTEAFF.

The genes are TRBV7-2 and TRBJ1-3, with 8 bases that match TRBD1. The CDR3 spans 14 residues. The germline CDR1 and CDR2 sequences are SGHTA and FQGNSA. The trim removed 5 bases at V and 3 bases at J, leaving 3 bases unmatched. The CDR3 coding sequence is TGTGCCAGCAGCCCCGGGACAGGTGGAAACACCATATATTTT. This sequence encodes CASSPGTGGNTIYF.

This chain connects TRBV7-9 to TRBJ2-1, with 10 bases identical to TRBD2. The CDR3 is 16 residues long. V dropped 5 bases and J dropped 8; count of bases not matched to a gene: 12. The V gene's germline CDR1 is SEHNR and CDR2 FQNEAQ (reference sequence). The chain's CDR3 is CASSQPSGGPLDEQFF. In nucleotides, the CDR3 is TGTGCCAGCAGCCAACCTAGCGGGGGTCCCCTCGATGAGCAGTTCTTC.

This clone was counted a single time. The chain combines TRBV15 with TRBJ2-6, with a tentative D call TRBD2 (5 bases). CDR1 is LNHNV, CDR2 YYDKDF, per germline (reference sequence). The CDR3 has 15 amino acids. The germline V and J ends were trimmed by 2 bases and 1 base, with 6 bases remaining between them. The CDR3 here is CATSRPGSGANVLTF. The CDR3 DNA follows: TGTGCCACCAGCAGACCGGGGTCTGGGGCCAACGTCCTGACTTTC.

The chain uses TRBV25-1 and TRBJ1-2; TRBD1 matches 7 bases. CDR1 is MGHDK, CDR2 SYGVNS, per germline. CDR3 length: 13 amino acids. The V segment lost 4 bases and the J segment 4 bases; nucleotides outside the gene matches: 3. CDR3 protein: CASSATGVYGYTF. The CDR3 DNA reads as TGTGCCAGCAGTGCCACAGGGGTCTATGGCTACACCTTC.

The chain carries TRBV4-1 and TRBJ1-1, with 10 bases matching TRBD1. In germline, CDR1 is MGHRA, CDR2 YSYEKL. The CDR3 contains 14 residues. V gave up 6 bases and J gave up 5 bases; unmatched junction bases: 6. The CDR3 protein is CASRPGQGVTEAFF. CDR3 nucleotide sequence: TGCGCCAGCAGACCAGGACAGGGGGTAACTGAAGCTTTCTTT.

This chain uses TRBV9 with TRBJ2-1, with D perhaps matching TRBD1 (6 bases). Germline assignment: CDR1 SGDLS and CDR2 YYNGEE. The ends were cut back, 0 bases at V and 10 bases at J, with 8 bases in the middle. This CDR3 contains 12 residues. This CDR3 reads CASSVAGTEQFF. For the CDR3, the DNA is TGTGCCAGCAGCGTAGCTGGGACAGAGCAGTTCTTC.

This chain connects TRBV19 to TRBJ1-2; maybe TRBD1 (5 bases). This CDR3 is built from 15 residues. The germline V and J ends were trimmed by 2 bases and 8 bases, with 18 bases remaining between them. The germline V gene has CDR1 LNHDA and CDR2 SQIVND (reference sequence). Here the CDR3 DNA reads TGTGCCAGTAGTATAACAGGTTCGGGACCGGGAGGCTACACCTTC. This translates into CASSITGSGPGGYTF.

The rearrangement links TRBV6-1 to TRBJ2-5, with D perhaps matching TRBD1 or TRBD2 (6 bases each). Deletions cut 0 bases from V and 5 bases from J, with 13 bases between. Germline assignment: CDR1 MNHNS and CDR2 SASEGT. The CDR3 extends over 15 amino acids. The CDR3 DNA is TGTGCCAGCAGTGAAGCGCTGGGGGGCAGGGAGACCCAGTACTTC. The encoded protein is CASSEALGGRETQYF.

The chain has TRBV10-2 and TRBJ2-5; no definite D call. The J call may be incorrect, as the DNA end agrees better with TRBJ2-7. Germline CDR1 and CDR2: WSHSY and SAAADI. This CDR3 comprises 13 residues. This CDR3 is CASSESASYEQYF. CDR3 coding DNA: TGCGCCAGCAGTGAGTCGGCTTCCTACGAGCAGTACTTC.